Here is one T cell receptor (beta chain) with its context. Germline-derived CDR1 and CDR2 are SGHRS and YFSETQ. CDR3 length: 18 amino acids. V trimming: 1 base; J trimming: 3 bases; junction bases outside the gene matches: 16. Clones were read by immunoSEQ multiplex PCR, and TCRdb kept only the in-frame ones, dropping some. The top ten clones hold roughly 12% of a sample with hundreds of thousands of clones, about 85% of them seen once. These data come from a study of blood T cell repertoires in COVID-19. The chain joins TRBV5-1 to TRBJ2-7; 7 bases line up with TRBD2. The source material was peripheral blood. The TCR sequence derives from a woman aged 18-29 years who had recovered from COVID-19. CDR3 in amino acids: CASSLQGGIISPGYEQYF. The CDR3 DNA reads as TGCGCCAGCAGCTTGCAGGGAGGGATAATATCCCCCGGCTACGAGCAGTACTTC.